In its sample, the clone carrying this TCR beta chain was seen a few times. Its antigen is unknown. Germline loops: CDR1 SGHRS, CDR2 YFSETQ. The CDR3 loop spans 16 amino acids. J lost 4 bases, V lost 4 bases, and 8 bases had no gene match. This entry belongs to a study of beta chain features in type 1 diabetes. General study findings and limits: A closer apparent resemblance between naive, central memory and Treg TCRB repertoires was seen in patients than in healthy donors. For Type 1 diabetes patients, all four CD4+ subsets carried TCRB CDR3s that were moderately but significantly shorter.

Sequencing targeted expressed TCRB transcripts, as all isolated RNA had been reverse transcribed. Samples of naive, central memory and regulatory T cells yielded a mean of about 3.5 million reads. Only in-frame clones appear in the TCRdb table, and some are missing; sequencing was by immunoSEQ multiplex PCR. The table includes hundreds of thousands of clones, 14% detected once. The sequenced sample was central memory CD4+ T cells from blood. This TCR came from a man aged 25-45 years in good health. V gene TRBV5-1 combines with J gene TRBJ2-2; 9 bases align to TRBD1. The CDR3 nucleotides are TGCGCCAGCAGCGCTCGGACAGGGGCGGGCACCGGGGAGCTGTTTTTT. Protein product: CASSARTGAGTGELFF.